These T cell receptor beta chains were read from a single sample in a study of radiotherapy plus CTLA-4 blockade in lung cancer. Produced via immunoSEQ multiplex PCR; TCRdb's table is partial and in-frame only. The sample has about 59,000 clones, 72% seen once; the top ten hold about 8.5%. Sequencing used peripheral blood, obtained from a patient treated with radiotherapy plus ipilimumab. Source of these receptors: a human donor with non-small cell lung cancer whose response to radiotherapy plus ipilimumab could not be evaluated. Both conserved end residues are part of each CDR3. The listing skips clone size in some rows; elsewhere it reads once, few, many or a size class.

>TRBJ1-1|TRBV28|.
CASFYRGTEAFF
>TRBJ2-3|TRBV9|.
CASSVWAGASTDTQYF
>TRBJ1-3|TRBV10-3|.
CAISESRETIYF
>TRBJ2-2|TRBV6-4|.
CASSAQGGNTGELFF
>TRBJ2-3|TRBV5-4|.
CASSLDGGDTDTQYF
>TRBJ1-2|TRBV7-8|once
CASSLEYIAESDGYTF
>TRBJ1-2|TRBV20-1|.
CSAETGGTF
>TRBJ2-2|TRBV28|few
CASTSTGTGGTGELFF
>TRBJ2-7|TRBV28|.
CASSFLNRVHEQYF
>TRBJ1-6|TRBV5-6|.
CASSLGGTGSPLHF
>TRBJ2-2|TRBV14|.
CASSLRSGTGKGELFF
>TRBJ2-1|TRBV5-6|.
CASSFGTDYNEQFF
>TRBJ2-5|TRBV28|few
CASSRGGHLQETQYF
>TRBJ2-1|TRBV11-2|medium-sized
CASSPGVYQGNEQFF
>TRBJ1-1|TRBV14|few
CASSRDGGIGAFF
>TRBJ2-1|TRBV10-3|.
CAISVGRATYNEQFF
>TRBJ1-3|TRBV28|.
CASSLNSINTIYF
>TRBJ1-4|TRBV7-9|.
CASSALGQGARDEKLFF
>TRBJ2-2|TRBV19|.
CASIQGGQINTGELFF
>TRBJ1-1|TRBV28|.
CASSVDRGLTEAFF
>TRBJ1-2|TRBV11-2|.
CASSLVGAGGGYTF
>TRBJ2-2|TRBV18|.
CASSPPPGLQELFF
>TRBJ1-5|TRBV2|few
CASRGQGARDQPQHF
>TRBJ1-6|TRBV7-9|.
CASSLDAGYNSPLHF
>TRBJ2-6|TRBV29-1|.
CSVASNAGANVLTF
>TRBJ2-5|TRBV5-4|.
CASSLKLAGVGETQYF
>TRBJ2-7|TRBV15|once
CATSIGGGVSYEQYF
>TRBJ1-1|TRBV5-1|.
CASSLGGVSLTEAFF
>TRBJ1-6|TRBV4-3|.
CASSQTGANNSPLHF
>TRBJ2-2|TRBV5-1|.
CASSPLRTGVDTGELFF
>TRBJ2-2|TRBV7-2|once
CASTNLILGLFF
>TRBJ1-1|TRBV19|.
CASKSNGEVSPAFF
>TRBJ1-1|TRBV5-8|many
CASSLEQLNTEAFF
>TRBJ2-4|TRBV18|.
CASSPTAQENIQYF
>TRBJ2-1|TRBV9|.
CASSSRRFDGEQFF
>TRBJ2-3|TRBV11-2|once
CASSLLGLFTDTQYF
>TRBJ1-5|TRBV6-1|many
CASTGQNNQPQHF
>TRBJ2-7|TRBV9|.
CASSVRQGRDEQYF
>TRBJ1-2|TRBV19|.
CASSIADGYTF
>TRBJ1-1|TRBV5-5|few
CASSLTGNTEAFF
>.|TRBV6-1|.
CASSAWSTRTSYEQYF
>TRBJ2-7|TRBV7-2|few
CASSLGGLQIEQYF
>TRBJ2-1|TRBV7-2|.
CASSLGTSGDKREQFF
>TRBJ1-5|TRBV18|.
CASSPTGAKQPQHF
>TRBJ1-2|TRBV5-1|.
CASSSVVGTGGRDGYTF
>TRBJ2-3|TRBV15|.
CATSRDFSGTSTDTQYF
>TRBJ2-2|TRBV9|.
CASSVATPGVSTGELFF
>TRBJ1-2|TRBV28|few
CASSSVGELWLGYGYTF
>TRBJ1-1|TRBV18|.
CASSPTPNTEAFF
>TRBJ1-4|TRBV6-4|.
CASSETGGWNEKLFF
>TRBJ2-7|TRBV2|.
CASSDPLRSYEQYF
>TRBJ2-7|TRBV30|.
CAWRNRRDSYEQYF